This T cell receptor (beta chain) originates from a study of chemoradiotherapy in HPV16-positive cancers. Some clones are missing from TCRdb's copy, which holds only in-frame ones; the method was immunoSEQ multiplex PCR. The repertoire holds around 68,000 clones, with around nine tenths as singletons. This clone was picked up one time. The junction had 5 bases not matched to a gene; V was cut back by 1 base and J by 0 bases. This CDR3 has 17 amino acids. Germline V gene lookup returns CDR1 SGHVS and CDR2 FNYEAQ. The sample consisted of blood, taken from a patient who underwent chemoradiotherapy. The J gene is TRBJ1-3, the V gene TRBV7-6; TRBD1 agrees at 8 bases. The source of this sequence is a human donor with HPV-associated anogenital cancer. CDR3 region: CASSLGRGTGSGNTIYF. The CDR3 DNA reads as TGTGCCAGCAGCTTAGGTAGAGGGACAGGCTCTGGAAACACCATATATTTT.